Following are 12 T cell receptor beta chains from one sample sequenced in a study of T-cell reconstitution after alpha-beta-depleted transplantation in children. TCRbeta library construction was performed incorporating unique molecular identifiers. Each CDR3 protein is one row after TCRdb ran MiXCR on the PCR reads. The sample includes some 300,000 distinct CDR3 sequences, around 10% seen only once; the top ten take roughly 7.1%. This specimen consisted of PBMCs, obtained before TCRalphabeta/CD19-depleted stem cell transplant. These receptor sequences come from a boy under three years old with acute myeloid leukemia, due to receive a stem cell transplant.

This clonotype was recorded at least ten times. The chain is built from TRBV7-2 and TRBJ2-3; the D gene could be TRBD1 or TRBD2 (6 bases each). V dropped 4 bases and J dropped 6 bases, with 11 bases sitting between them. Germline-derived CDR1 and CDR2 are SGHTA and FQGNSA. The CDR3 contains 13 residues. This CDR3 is CASSSGGGDTQYF. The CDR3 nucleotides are TGTGCCAGCAGCTCCGGGGGCGGGGATACGCAGTATTTT.

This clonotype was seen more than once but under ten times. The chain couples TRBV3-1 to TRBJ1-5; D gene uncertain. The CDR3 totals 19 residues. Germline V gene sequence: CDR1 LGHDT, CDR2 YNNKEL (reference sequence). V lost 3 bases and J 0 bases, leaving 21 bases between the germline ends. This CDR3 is CASSQTQTAYDYSNQPQHF. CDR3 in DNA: TGTGCCAGCAGCCAGACCCAAACAGCCTACGATTATAGCAATCAGCCCCAGCATTTT.

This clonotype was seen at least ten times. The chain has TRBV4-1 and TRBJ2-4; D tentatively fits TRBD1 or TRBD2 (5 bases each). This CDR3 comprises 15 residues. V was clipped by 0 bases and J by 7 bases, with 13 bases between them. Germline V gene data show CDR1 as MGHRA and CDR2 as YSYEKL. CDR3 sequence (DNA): TGCGCCAGCAGCCAAGAGAGGGGAACGGGTAACATTCAGTACTTC. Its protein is CASSQERGTGNIQYF.

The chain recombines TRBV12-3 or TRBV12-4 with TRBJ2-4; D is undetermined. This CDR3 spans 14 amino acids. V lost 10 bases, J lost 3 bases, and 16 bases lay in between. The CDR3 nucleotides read TGTGCCAACGGACCCCGAGGCCTCAAAAACATTCAGTACTTC. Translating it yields CANGPRGLKNIQYF.

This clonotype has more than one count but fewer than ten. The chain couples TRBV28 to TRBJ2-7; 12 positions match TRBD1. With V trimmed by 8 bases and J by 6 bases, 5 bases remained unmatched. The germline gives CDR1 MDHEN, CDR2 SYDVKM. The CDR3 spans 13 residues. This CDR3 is CASLGQGAFEQYF. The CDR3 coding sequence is TGTGCCAGCCTGGGACAGGGGGCGTTCGAGCAGTACTTC.

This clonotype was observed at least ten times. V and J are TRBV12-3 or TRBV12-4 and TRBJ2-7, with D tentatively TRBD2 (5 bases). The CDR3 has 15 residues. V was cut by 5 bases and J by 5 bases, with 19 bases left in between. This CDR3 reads CASSPRILRVDEQYF. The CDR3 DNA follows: TGTGCCAGCAGTCCCCGGATCCTGAGGGTGGACGAGCAGTACTTC.

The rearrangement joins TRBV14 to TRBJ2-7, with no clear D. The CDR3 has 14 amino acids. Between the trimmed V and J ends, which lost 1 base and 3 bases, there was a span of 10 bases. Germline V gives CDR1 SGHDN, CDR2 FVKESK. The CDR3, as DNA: TGTGCCAGCAGCCAAGGACGACGACTCTACGAGCAGTACTTC. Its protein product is CASSQGRRLYEQYF.

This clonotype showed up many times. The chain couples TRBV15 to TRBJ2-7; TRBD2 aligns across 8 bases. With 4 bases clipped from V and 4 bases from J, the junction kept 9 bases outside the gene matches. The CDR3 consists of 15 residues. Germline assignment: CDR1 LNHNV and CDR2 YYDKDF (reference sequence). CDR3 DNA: TGTGCCACCAGCAAAATTGGGGGACTAGGATACGAGCAGTACTTC. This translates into CATSKIGGLGYEQYF.

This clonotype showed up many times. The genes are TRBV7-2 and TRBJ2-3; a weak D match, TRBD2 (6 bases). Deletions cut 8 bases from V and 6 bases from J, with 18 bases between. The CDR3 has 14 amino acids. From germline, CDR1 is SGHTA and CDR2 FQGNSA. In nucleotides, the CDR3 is TGTGCCAGCCAACTCTCTAGCGTCCTCGATACGCAGTATTTT. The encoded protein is CASQLSSVLDTQYF.

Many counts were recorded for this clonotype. CDR3 in amino acids: CASSMTGGRYEQYF. The DNA for the CDR3 is TGCGCCAGCAGTATGACAGGGGGGCGGTACGAGCAGTACTTC. The chain carries TRBV10-2 and TRBJ2-7; 9 bases map to TRBD1. Losses at the gene ends were 5 bases for V and 4 bases for J; bases not matched to a gene: 6. From germline, CDR1 is WSHSY and CDR2 SAAADI. The CDR3 is made up of 14 amino acids.

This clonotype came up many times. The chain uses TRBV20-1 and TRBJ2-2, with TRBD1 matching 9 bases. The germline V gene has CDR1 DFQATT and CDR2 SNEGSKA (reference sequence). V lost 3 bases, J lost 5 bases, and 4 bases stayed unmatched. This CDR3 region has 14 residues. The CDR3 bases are TGCAGTGCTAGTGAGACAGGGGGTACCGGGGAGCTGTTTTTT. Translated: CSASETGGTGELFF.

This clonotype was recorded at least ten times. Written as DNA, the CDR3 is TGTGCCAGCAGTTCCCAGGGTAGCAATTCACCCCTCCACTTT. Protein sequence: CASSSQGSNSPLHF. The chain recombines TRBV6-5 with TRBJ1-6, with D possibly being TRBD1 (5 bases). The CDR3 has 14 residues. In germline, CDR1 is MNHEY, CDR2 SVGAGI. Trimming shortened V by 4 bases and J by 7 bases, and 11 bases separated the two germline ends.